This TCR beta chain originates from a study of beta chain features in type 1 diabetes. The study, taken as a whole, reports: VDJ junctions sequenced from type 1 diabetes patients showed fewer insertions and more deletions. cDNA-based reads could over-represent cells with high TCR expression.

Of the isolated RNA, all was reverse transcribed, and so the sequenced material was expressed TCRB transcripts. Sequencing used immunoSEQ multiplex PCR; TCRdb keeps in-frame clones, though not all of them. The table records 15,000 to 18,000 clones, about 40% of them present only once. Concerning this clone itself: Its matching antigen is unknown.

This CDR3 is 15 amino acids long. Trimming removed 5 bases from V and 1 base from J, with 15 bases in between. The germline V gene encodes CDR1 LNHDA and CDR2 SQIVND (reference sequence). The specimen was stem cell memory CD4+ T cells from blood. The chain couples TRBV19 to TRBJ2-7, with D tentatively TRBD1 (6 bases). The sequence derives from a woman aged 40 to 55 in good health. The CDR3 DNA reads TGTGCCAGTAGTGGGGCCGGGACAAAATCCTACGAGCAGTACTTC. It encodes CASSGAGTKSYEQYF.